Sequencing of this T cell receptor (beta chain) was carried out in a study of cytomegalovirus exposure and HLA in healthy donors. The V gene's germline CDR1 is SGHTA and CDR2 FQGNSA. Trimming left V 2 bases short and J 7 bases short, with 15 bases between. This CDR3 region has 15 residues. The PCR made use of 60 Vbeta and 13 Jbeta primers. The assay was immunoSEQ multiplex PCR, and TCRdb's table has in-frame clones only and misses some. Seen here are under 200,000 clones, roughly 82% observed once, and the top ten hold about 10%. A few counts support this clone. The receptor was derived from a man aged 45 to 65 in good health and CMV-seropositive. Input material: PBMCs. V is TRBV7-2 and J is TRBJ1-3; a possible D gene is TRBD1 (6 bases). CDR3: CASSLKAGAENTIYF. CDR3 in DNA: TGTGCCAGCAGCTTAAAGGCAGGGGCTGAGAACACCATATATTTT. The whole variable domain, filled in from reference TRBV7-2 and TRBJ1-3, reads GAGVSQSPSNKVTEKGKDVELRCDPISGHTALYWYRQSLGQGLEFLIYFQGNSAPDKSGLPSDRFSAERTGGSVSTLTIQRTQQEDSAVYLCASSLKAGAENTIYFGEGSWLTVV.